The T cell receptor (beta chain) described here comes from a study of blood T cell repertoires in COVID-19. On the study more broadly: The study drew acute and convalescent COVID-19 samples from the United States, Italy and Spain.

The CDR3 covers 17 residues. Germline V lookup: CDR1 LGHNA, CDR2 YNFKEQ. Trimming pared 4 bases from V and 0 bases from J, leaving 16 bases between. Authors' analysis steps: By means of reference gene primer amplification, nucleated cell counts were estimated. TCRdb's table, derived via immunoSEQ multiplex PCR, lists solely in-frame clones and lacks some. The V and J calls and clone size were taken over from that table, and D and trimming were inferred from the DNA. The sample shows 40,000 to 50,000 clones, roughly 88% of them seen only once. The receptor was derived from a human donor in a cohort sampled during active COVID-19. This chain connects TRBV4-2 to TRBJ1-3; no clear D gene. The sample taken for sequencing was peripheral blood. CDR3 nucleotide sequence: TGTGCCAGCAGCCCACAACCCGAGGTCCGCTCTGGAAACACCATATATTTT. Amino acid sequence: CASSPQPEVRSGNTIYF.